The next 24 T cell receptor beta chains were all read from a single sample in a study of cytomegalovirus exposure and HLA in healthy donors. The primer mix had 60 Vbeta and 13 Jbeta primers. The repertoire was sequenced with immunoSEQ multiplex PCR; TCRdb's copy has only in-frame clones and lacks some. The data show around 100,000 clones, around 62% seen once. The specimen was PBMCs. These receptors originate from a man under 40 in good health and CMV-seropositive.

This rearrangement joins TRBV7-2 to TRBJ1-2; TRBD1 aligns across 8 bases. The CDR3 contains 15 residues. The germline CDR1 and CDR2 sequences are SGHTA and FQGNSA. The V segment lost 4 bases and the J segment 12 bases; nucleotides outside the gene matches: 16. CDR3 DNA: TGTGCCAGCAGCTCCTCGTTAACACGGCCAGGGGGCCACACCTTC. Translated: CASSSSLTRPGGHTF.

This chain joins TRBV7-9 and TRBJ1-2; D unresolved. Deletions cut 5 bases from V and 3 bases from J, with 10 bases between. CDR3 size: 13 residues. CDR1 is SEHNR and CDR2 is FQNEAQ in the germline V gene (reference sequence). CDR3 bases: TGTGCCAGCAGCCAACAGAGCCACTATGGCTACACCTTC. Its protein product is CASSQQSHYGYTF.

The V call is TRBV5-1, the J call TRBJ1-1, with D unresolved. Germline V lookup: CDR1 SGHRS, CDR2 YFSETQ. The CDR3 covers 13 residues. V lost 3 bases, J lost 6 bases, and 12 bases lay in between. CDR3 nucleotide sequence: TGCGCCAGCAGCTCGGCAGCGGGCTCTGAAGCTTTCTTT. Translating gives CASSSAAGSEAFF. The variable domain in full, with the rest retrieved from reference TRBV5-1 and TRBJ1-1, is KAGVTQTPRYLIKTRGQQVTLSCSPISGHRSVSWYQQTPGQGLQFLFEYFSETQRNKGNFPGRFSGRQFSNSRSEMNVSTLELGDSALYLCASSSAAGSEAFFGQGTRLTVV.

As concerns this clone: Its ends do not fully match the called genes, so a read error is possible. The rearrangement uses TRBV6-5 and TRBJ2-7; D may be TRBD1 (6 bases). CDR3 length: 12 amino acids. CDR1 and CDR2 from the germline V gene are MNHEY and SVGAGI. CDR3 sequence: CAISEGAYEQYF. The CDR3 DNA reads TGTGCCATCAGTGAGGGGGCCTACGAGCAGTACTTC.

This clone was recorded a few times. The chain carries TRBV2 and TRBJ1-3; 9 nucleotides match TRBD1. The CDR3 is 15 residues long. Germline lookup yields CDR1 SNHLY and CDR2 FYNNEI. J lost 3 bases, V lost 5 bases, and 5 bases had no gene match. The CDR3 DNA follows: TGTGCCAGCAGTACCGGGACAGGGTATGGAAACACCATATATTTT. It specifies CASSTGTGYGNTIYF.

The gene calls are TRBV13 and TRBJ1-1, with 8 bases identical to TRBD1. Germline V gene data show CDR1 as PRHDT and CDR2 as FYEKMQ (reference sequence). The length of the CDR3 is 15 residues. V shed 7 bases and J 10 bases; nucleotides not matched to a gene: 17. The chain's CDR3 is CASNVGPGGGVGAFF. The DNA for the CDR3 is TGTGCCAGCAACGTCGGACCAGGGGGCGGGGTGGGAGCTTTCTTT.

The chain has TRBV29-1 and TRBJ2-1, with 12 bases fitting TRBD2. The V gene's germline CDR1 is SQVTM and CDR2 ANQGSEA. The CDR3 consists of 13 residues. Trimming cost V 4 bases and J 6 bases; bases outside gene matches: 1. CDR3 in amino acids: CSVAGLAGNEQFF. CDR3 DNA: TGCAGCGTTGCGGGACTAGCGGGCAATGAGCAGTTCTTC.

This clone was counted between two and nine times. The gene calls are TRBV14 and TRBJ1-6; tentative D call: TRBD1 (6 bases). The CDR3 spans 15 residues. Germline values: CDR1 SGHDN, CDR2 FVKESK. V lost 2 bases to trimming and J lost 6 bases, with 11 bases between them. The CDR3 bases are TGTGCCAGCAGCCAAATGGGCAGGGGTAATTCACCCCTCCACTTT. This translates into CASSQMGRGNSPLHF.

J is TRBJ1-2 and V is TRBV11-3; no clear D gene. With 4 bases removed from V and 4 bases from J, the gap between germline ends came to 7 bases. The CDR3 consists of 12 residues. The germline gives CDR1 SGHNT, CDR2 YENEEA. CDR3 loop: CASSSGVYGYTF. CDR3 sequence (DNA): TGTGCCAGCAGCTCGGGAGTCTATGGCTACACCTTC.

Comments on this clone: The junction does not match germline at one end; this may be a read error. The gene calls are TRBV7-9 and TRBJ2-7; a possible D gene is TRBD1 (6 bases). The CDR3 sequence is 12 residues long. CDR1 and CDR2 (germline): SEHNR, FQNEAQ (reference sequence). The DNA for the CDR3 is TGTTCCAGCAGTCCACAGGGTGGCGAGCAGTACTTC. Translation: CSSSPQGGEQYF.

The chain has TRBV2 and TRBJ1-2; tentatively, D is TRBD1 (6 bases). The CDR3 length is 14 residues. Trimming shortened V by 5 bases and J by 2 bases, and 12 bases separated the two germline ends. The V gene's germline CDR1 is SNHLY and CDR2 FYNNEI. The CDR3 sequence: CASSLQGFNYGYTF. The CDR3 DNA sequence: TGTGCCAGCAGTCTCCAGGGGTTCAACTATGGCTACACCTTC.

The rearrangement links TRBV15 to TRBJ1-4, with D unclear. V was trimmed by 6 bases and J by 9 bases, leaving 20 bases between them. The CDR3 contains 15 residues. Germline V gene data show CDR1 as LNHNV and CDR2 as YYDKDF (reference sequence). The CDR3: CATSPLQEGAQKLFF. In DNA form, the CDR3 reads TGTGCCACCAGTCCCCTCCAAGAGGGAGCTCAAAAACTGTTTTTT.

The chain couples TRBV18 to TRBJ1-5; D perhaps matches TRBD1 (5 bases). Germline V lookup: CDR1 KGHSH, CDR2 LQKENI. The CDR3 sequence is 15 residues long. Between the trimmed V and J ends, which lost 1 base and 1 base, there was a span of 8 bases. The CDR3 loop reads CASSPRGDSNQPQHF. For the CDR3, the DNA is TGTGCCAGCTCACCACGGGGGGACAGCAATCAGCCCCAGCATTTT.

This clone has a handful of counts. The CDR3 reads CASSYNEQETQYF. In DNA form, the CDR3 reads TGTGCCAGCAGTTACAATGAGCAAGAGACCCAGTACTTC. The rearrangement uses TRBV6-5 and TRBJ2-5; D remains ambiguous. Germline V lookup: CDR1 MNHEY, CDR2 SVGAGI. The CDR3 spans 13 residues. Trimming pared 2 bases from V and 2 bases from J, leaving 6 bases between.

This clone has just a few counts. The rearrangement joins TRBV14 to TRBJ1-1, with D perhaps TRBD1 (5 bases). V lost 3 bases and J 7 bases, leaving 6 bases between the germline ends. Germline V lookup: CDR1 SGHDN, CDR2 FVKESK. The CDR3 length is 11 residues. The CDR3 region has the DNA TGTGCCAGCAGCCAGGGGGGTGAAGCTTTCTTT. This codes for CASSQGGEAFF. Full variable domain (outside the CDR3, taken from reference TRBV14 and TRBJ1-1): EAGVTQFPSHSVIEKGQTVTLRCDPISGHDNLYWYRRVMGKEIKFLLHFVKESKQDESGMPNNRFLAERTGGTYSTLKVQPAELEDSGVYFCASSQGGEAFFGQGTRLTVV.

The rearrangement links TRBV9 to TRBJ2-1; TRBD2 agrees at 9 bases. The CDR3 is 14 amino acids. The V gene end was trimmed by 0 bases and the J gene end by 7 bases; junction bases not matched to a gene: 2. The germline CDR1 and CDR2 sequences are SGDLS and YYNGEE. The CDR3 region has the DNA TGTGCCAGCAGCGTAGGCGGGGGGGCAAATGAGCAGTTCTTC. It is translated as CASSVGGGANEQFF.

The chain couples TRBV5-6 to TRBJ2-1, with TRBD1 as a possible D gene (5 bases). Germline CDR1 SGHDT, CDR2 YYEEEE. V shed 0 bases and J shed 8 bases, with 9 bases lying between them. The CDR3 runs 13 residues. This CDR3 reads CASSLGRVDEQFF. For the CDR3, the DNA is TGTGCCAGCAGCTTGGGCAGGGTTGATGAGCAGTTCTTC.

This clone appeared a few times. This chain joins TRBV7-2 and TRBJ1-4; D is unclear. V was pared by 3 bases and J by 7 bases, with 9 bases between. The germline V gene has CDR1 SGHTA and CDR2 FQGNSA. The CDR3 extends over 13 amino acids. The CDR3 protein is CASSFGLGEKLFF. For the CDR3, the DNA is TGTGCCAGCAGCTTTGGCCTAGGTGAAAAACTGTTTTTT.

This clone turned up a few times. The chain has TRBV10-2 and TRBJ2-1; unclear D gene. There are 14 residues in the CDR3. Per germline, CDR1 WSHSY and CDR2 SAAADI. V lost 5 bases, J lost 5 bases, and 13 bases lay in between. The CDR3 DNA is TGCGCCAGCAGTCCCTTTTCGCGGAACAATGAGCAGTTCTTC. Translating gives CASSPFSRNNEQFF.

Written as DNA, the CDR3 is TGCGCCAGCAGCCAATTAAATTTCCCGGACTCACCCCAGTTCTTC. Its translation is CASSQLNFPDSPQFF. J is TRBJ2-1 and V is TRBV4-1; the D gene is possibly TRBD2 (5 bases). Trimming removed 2 bases at V and 13 bases at J, with 21 bases between. This CDR3 is built from 15 residues. In germline, CDR1 is MGHRA, CDR2 YSYEKL.

The chain joins TRBV4-1 to TRBJ2-7, with D possibly TRBD1 on 6 matching bases. CDR3 length equals 14 residues. CDR1 and CDR2 from the germline V gene are MGHRA and YSYEKL. V lost 3 bases and J 2 bases, leaving 11 bases between the germline ends. CDR3 DNA sequence: TGCGCCAGCAGCCAGGTACAGGGCCCCTACGAGCAGTACTTC. It yields the protein CASSQVQGPYEQYF.

The chain links TRBV6-5 to TRBJ1-2, with unresolved D. Trimming pared 0 bases from V and 5 bases from J, leaving 10 bases between. CDR3 size: 14 residues. Germline V gives CDR1 MNHEY, CDR2 SVGAGI. The CDR3 bases are TGTGCCAGCAGTTACTCGAGGGCTGTTTATGGCTACACCTTC. Residues: CASSYSRAVYGYTF.

The V call is TRBV5-1, the J call TRBJ2-7; 7 nucleotides line up with TRBD1. Germline CDR1 reads SGHRS; CDR2 reads YFSETQ. The junction had 13 bases not matched to a gene; V was cut back by 5 bases and J by 5 bases. CDR3 length: 15 amino acids. DNA for the CDR3: TGCGCCAGCAGACTGGGACAGCCCCTCACGGACGAGCAGTACTTC. This translates into CASRLGQPLTDEQYF.

This chain uses TRBV4-1 with TRBJ2-7; TRBD1 might be the D (5 bases). Germline assignment: CDR1 MGHRA and CDR2 YSYEKL. V dropped 1 base and J dropped 3 bases, with 10 bases sitting between them. CDR3 size: 14 residues. CDR3 sequence: CASSQGSGIYEQYF. As DNA, the CDR3 is TGCGCCAGCAGCCAAGGGTCAGGGATCTACGAGCAGTACTTC.